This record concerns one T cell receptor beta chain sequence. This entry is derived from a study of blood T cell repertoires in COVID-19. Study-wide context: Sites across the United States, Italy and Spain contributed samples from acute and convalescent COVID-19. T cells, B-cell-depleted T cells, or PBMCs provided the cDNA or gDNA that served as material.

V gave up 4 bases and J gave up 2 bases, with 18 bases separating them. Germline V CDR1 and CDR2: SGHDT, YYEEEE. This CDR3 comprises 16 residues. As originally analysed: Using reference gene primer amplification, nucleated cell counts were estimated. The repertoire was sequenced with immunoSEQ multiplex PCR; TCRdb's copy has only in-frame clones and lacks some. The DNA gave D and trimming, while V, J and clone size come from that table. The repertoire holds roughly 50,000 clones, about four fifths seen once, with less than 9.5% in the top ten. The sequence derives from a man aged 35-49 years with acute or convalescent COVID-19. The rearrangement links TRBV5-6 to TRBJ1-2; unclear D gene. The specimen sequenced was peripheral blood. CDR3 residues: CASSLSLWAANYGYTF. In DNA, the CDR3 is TGTGCCAGCAGCCTCTCCTTGTGGGCAGCCAACTATGGCTACACCTTC.